This T cell receptor beta chain came from a study of immune evolution from preneoplasia to lung adenocarcinoma. Study-wide results and caveats: T cell clonality was higher in KRAS-mutant than EGFR-mutant or wild-type nodules. Normal lung had highest clonality; later lesions appeared denser, more diverse.

Libraries were prepared by immunoSEQ multiplex PCR; TCRdb keeps only in-frame clonotypes and omits some of them. The table has roughly 800 clones, roughly 80% seen once. Details on this clone: What it recognizes is unknown.

Sequenced material: FFPE atypical adenomatous hyperplasia tissue from the lung. As to subset: atypical adenomatous hyperplasia (AAH), lung preneoplasia. This TCR was sampled from a person aged 65 to 85 with lung adenocarcinoma.

The CDR3 nucleotides read TGTGCCAGCAGCCCCGGAGGGATCAATGAGCAGTTCTTC. Translating it yields CASSPGGINEQFF. The chain uses TRBV4-2 and TRBJ2-1, with D possibly being TRBD2 (6 bases). The CDR3 length is 13 residues. CDR1 is LGHNA, CDR2 YNFKEQ, per germline. The V and J ends lost 4 bases and 6 bases respectively, with 10 bases between them.